Below, 19 T cell receptor beta chains from the same sample are listed, as sequenced in a study of blood T cell repertoires in COVID-19. The assay was immunoSEQ multiplex PCR, and TCRdb's table has in-frame clones only and misses some. This table has 40,000 to 50,000 clones, 79% appearing once. Sequencing was performed on peripheral blood. The receptor set was obtained from a man between 65 and 79 years old with acute or convalescent COVID-19.

The V call is TRBV15, the J call TRBJ1-4; 7 positions agree with TRBD1. The V gene's germline CDR1 is LNHNV and CDR2 YYDKDF (reference sequence). V lost 0 bases and J lost 0; bases outside the gene matches: 4. The CDR3 extends over 17 amino acids. The CDR3, as DNA: TGTGCCACCAGCAGAGACCGGACAGGCGCAACTAATGAAAAACTGTTTTTT. Translated: CATSRDRTGATNEKLFF.

The rearrangement uses TRBV19 and TRBJ1-5; perhaps TRBD1 as D (6 bases). CDR3 length: 17 amino acids. V lost 2 bases to trimming and J lost 2 bases, with 16 bases between them. Germline values: CDR1 LNHDA, CDR2 SQIVND (reference sequence). The CDR3: CASSIISGARGNQPQHF. Written as DNA, the CDR3 is TGTGCCAGTAGTATAATCTCAGGGGCTCGTGGCAATCAGCCCCAGCATTTT.

The V gene is TRBV3-1 (or the pseudogene TRBV3-2), the J gene TRBJ2-7, with TRBD2 identical over 9 bases. The V segment lost 1 base and the J segment 9 bases; nucleotides outside the gene matches: 13. Germline CDR1 LGHDT, CDR2 YNNKEL (reference sequence). CDR3 size: 16 residues. For the CDR3, the DNA is TGTGCCAGCAGCCAAGGTAGGACTAGCGTCTGGATGGGGCAGTACTTC. It yields the protein CASSQGRTSVWMGQYF.

The rearrangement uses TRBV2 and TRBJ2-4, with 7 bases matching TRBD2. The CDR3 covers 14 residues. J was trimmed by 6 bases and V by 3 bases; bases with no gene match: 5. Germline V lookup: CDR1 SNHLY, CDR2 FYNNEI. CDR3 nucleotide sequence: TGTGCCAGCAGTGAGAGCGGGGTAAGAAACATTCAGTACTTC. Translating gives CASSESGVRNIQYF.

The chain employs TRBV11-3 and TRBJ2-7, with D possibly TRBD1 on 5 matching bases. CDR1 and CDR2 (germline): SGHNT, YENEEA. Trimming pared 5 bases from V and 8 bases from J, leaving 16 bases between. This CDR3 is 13 amino acids long. The CDR3 DNA is TGTGCCAGCAGCGTCGACAGCGCGTTGAAGCAGTACTTC. It translates to CASSVDSALKQYF.

The chain joins TRBV30 to TRBJ1-5; D not resolved. The CDR3 contains 13 residues. Germline-derived CDR1 and CDR2 are GTSNPN and SVGIG (reference sequence). V was cut by 1 base and J by 5 bases, with 9 bases left in between. The CDR3 DNA is TGTGCCTGGAGTGGTAGAAACCATCAGCCCCAGCATTTT. It translates to CAWSGRNHQPQHF.

CDR3 in amino acids: CASSYYGQGANEQYF. The DNA of the CDR3 is TGTGCCAGCAGTTACTACGGACAGGGGGCGAACGAGCAGTACTTC. The chain uses TRBV6-5 and TRBJ2-7; 11 bases match TRBD1. This CDR3 is 15 amino acids long. With V trimmed by 1 base and J by 5 bases, 4 bases remained unmatched. Germline CDR1 reads MNHEY; CDR2 reads SVGAGI.

V and J are TRBV2 and TRBJ2-7; 9 bases fit TRBD1. V trimming: 6 bases; J trimming: 0 bases; junction bases outside the gene matches: 3. From germline, CDR1 is SNHLY and CDR2 FYNNEI. The CDR3 loop spans 14 amino acids. Here the CDR3 reads CASSGTGFSYEQYF. The DNA for the CDR3 is TGTGCCAGCAGCGGGACAGGGTTCTCCTACGAGCAGTACTTC.

The chain employs TRBV28 and TRBJ2-7; TRBD1 matches 7 bases. J lost 7 bases, V lost 3 bases, and 9 bases had no gene match. Germline lookup yields CDR1 MDHEN and CDR2 SYDVKM. This CDR3 is built from 14 residues. The CDR3 nucleotides read TGTGCCAGCAGTTTCCCAAGACAGGGTATGGAGCAGTACTTC. Translation: CASSFPRQGMEQYF.

This chain joins TRBV5-1 and TRBJ1-1; 8 bases are a match to TRBD1. The J segment lost 1 base and the V segment lost 4 bases, leaving 6 bases of the junction unmatched. Germline values: CDR1 SGHRS, CDR2 YFSETQ. The CDR3 consists of 15 residues. This CDR3 is CASSGSTGENTEAFF. The CDR3 DNA follows: TGCGCCAGCAGCGGGTCGACAGGGGAGAACACTGAAGCTTTCTTT. The full variable domain, completed using reference TRBV5-1 and TRBJ1-1, is KAGVTQTPRYLIKTRGQQVTLSCSPISGHRSVSWYQQTPGQGLQFLFEYFSETQRNKGNFPGRFSGRQFSNSRSEMNVSTLELGDSALYLCASSGSTGENTEAFFGQGTRLTVV.

The chain employs TRBV19 and TRBJ1-1; TRBD1 might be the D (5 bases). The CDR3 has 15 residues. The germline CDR1 and CDR2 sequences are LNHDA and SQIVND (reference sequence). The V end was cut by 6 bases, the J end by 11 bases, with 25 bases between. This CDR3 is CASSLGGGVPLGAFF. The DNA of the CDR3 is TGTGCCAGTAGCCTTGGTGGAGGGGTGCCGCTTGGGGCTTTCTTT.

The gene calls are TRBV5-6 and TRBJ2-7; tentative D call: TRBD2 (5 bases). V gave up 7 bases and J gave up 0 bases, with 8 bases separating them. The CDR3 covers 12 residues. The V gene's germline CDR1 is SGHDT and CDR2 YYEEEE. The CDR3 DNA follows: TGTGCCAGCGGTGAGGGCTCCTACGAGCAGTACTTC. Its translation: CASGEGSYEQYF.

This clone was detected only once. The chain links TRBV3-1 (or the pseudogene TRBV3-2) to TRBJ1-5; possible D gene TRBD1, 5 bases. CDR1 LGHDT and CDR2 YNNKEL come from the germline V gene (reference sequence). Trimming took 3 bases from V and 3 from J, leaving 12 bases between them. The CDR3 runs 15 residues. The CDR3 loop is CASSHSQGYNQPQHF. CDR3 nucleotide sequence: TGTGCCAGCAGCCACAGTCAGGGTTACAATCAGCCCCAGCATTTT.

V is TRBV7-3 and J is TRBJ2-2; tentative D call: TRBD1 (6 bases). The V end lost 4 bases, the J end lost 2 bases, and 11 bases lay between the germline ends. CDR1 is SGHTA and CDR2 is FQGTGA in the germline V gene. This CDR3 spans 15 amino acids. The CDR3 loop is CASSSGQVNTGELFF. CDR3 DNA: TGTGCCAGCAGCTCGGGACAAGTTAACACCGGGGAGCTGTTTTTT.

The chain recombines TRBV10-1 with TRBJ2-1; 8 bases are shared with TRBD1. The CDR3 runs to 13 residues. Germline V gene lookup returns CDR1 WNHNN and CDR2 SYGVQD (reference sequence). With 7 bases clipped from V and 2 bases from J, the junction kept 1 base outside the gene matches. The CDR3 DNA reads TGCGCCAGCAAACAGGGGGCCTACAATGAGCAGTTCTTC. This encodes CASKQGAYNEQFF.

V is TRBV7-2 and J is TRBJ2-7; tentatively, D is TRBD2 (5 bases). The CDR3 length is 15 residues. Trimming removed 2 bases at V and 6 bases at J, with 17 bases between. Germline V gene data show CDR1 as SGHTA and CDR2 as FQGNSA. The CDR3 is CASSLLLFNAGEQYF. DNA of the CDR3: TGTGCCAGCAGCTTACTCTTGTTCAACGCGGGCGAGCAGTACTTC.

The V call is TRBV11-3, the J call TRBJ2-5; TRBD2 is a possible D gene (5 bases). V was cut by 4 bases and J by 1 base, with 13 bases left in between. The germline V gene encodes CDR1 SGHNT and CDR2 YENEEA. This CDR3 is 15 amino acids long. CDR3 sequence reads: CASSSTPTTQETQYF. For the CDR3, the DNA is TGTGCCAGCAGCTCCACCCCGACTACCCAAGAGACCCAGTACTTC. Full variable domain (remainder filled in from reference TRBV11-3 and TRBJ2-5): EAGVVQSPRYKIIEKKQPVAFWCNPISGHNTLYWYLQNLGQGPELLIRYENEEAVDDSQLPKDRFSAERLKGVDSTLKIQPAELGDSAVYLCASSSTPTTQETQYFGPGTRLLVL.

The rearrangement joins TRBV7-2 to TRBJ2-7; D might be TRBD2 (5 bases). Germline assignment: CDR1 SGHTA and CDR2 FQGNSA. This CDR3 is 14 amino acids long. V was trimmed by 6 bases and J by 0 bases, leaving 12 bases between them. The CDR3 protein is CASRSEVDSYEQYF. CDR3 nucleotide sequence: TGTGCCAGCAGGTCGGAGGTGGACTCCTACGAGCAGTACTTC. The full variable domain, with the rest looked up from reference TRBV7-2 and TRBJ2-7, is GAGVSQSPSNKVTEKGKDVELRCDPISGHTALYWYRQSLGQGLEFLIYFQGNSAPDKSGLPSDRFSAERTGGSVSTLTIQRTQQEDSAVYLCASRSEVDSYEQYFGPGTRLTVT.

This clone was counted between two and nine times. The rearrangement links TRBV27 to TRBJ1-6; TRBD1 matches 8 bases. CDR1 is MNHEY and CDR2 is SMNVEV in the germline V gene (reference sequence). The trim removed 3 bases at V and 10 bases at J, leaving 5 bases unmatched. The CDR3 has 14 residues. In DNA form, the CDR3 reads TGTGCCAGCAGTTTTAGGACAGGGAACTCACCCCTCCACTTT. Translating gives CASSFRTGNSPLHF.